This T cell receptor (beta chain) emerged from a study of radiotherapy plus CTLA-4 blockade in lung cancer. Concerning this clone: As yet, its antigen is unknown.

Per germline, CDR1 GTSNPN and CDR2 SVGIG (reference sequence). V lost 4 bases, J lost 5 bases, and 8 bases lay in between. This CDR3 comprises 11 residues. Sequencing was performed with immunoSEQ multiplex PCR; in TCRdb, only in-frame clones are kept and a portion is missing. Here the sample spans about 95,000 clones, around four fifths being singletons. Study conclusions and caveats: It was early blood T cell clone dynamics, with interferon-beta, that reportedly best predicted response.

The sample here was peripheral blood, taken from a patient treated with radiotherapy plus ipilimumab. The sequence derives from a human donor with non-small cell lung cancer who had a partial response to radiotherapy plus ipilimumab. The chain couples TRBV30 to TRBJ1-1, with no clear D. The DNA of the CDR3 is TGTGCCTGGATTCAGAGGACTGAAGCTTTCTTT. Protein product: CAWIQRTEAFF.